Presented here are 10 T cell receptor beta chains from one specimen sequenced in a study of CD8 T cells in Susac syndrome. The authors reverse transcribed roughly 0.5 to 1 ug RNA with random hexamers. A single record per CDR3 protein comes from TCRdb applying MiXCR to the immunoSEQ multiplex PCR reads. The sample includes 200,000 to 250,000 distinct CDR3 sequences, around 93% of them seen just once. Material: CD4+ T cells from PBMCs. The receptors shown here come from a human donor with Susac syndrome.

This clonotype occurred once. This chain uses TRBV28 with TRBJ1-1; a weak D match, TRBD1 (5 bases). This CDR3 contains 13 residues. Deletions cut 2 bases from V and 3 bases from J, with 7 bases between. CDR1 and CDR2 from the germline V gene are MDHEN and SYDVKM. CDR3 protein: CASSLPQDTEAFF. The CDR3 DNA sequence: TGTGCCAGCAGTTTACCACAGGACACTGAAGCTTTCTTT.

This clonotype was detected only once. This sequence joins TRBV24-1 and TRBJ1-2, with D unresolved. This CDR3 comprises 16 residues. V was clipped by 4 bases and J by 4 bases, with 18 bases between them. CDR1 and CDR2 (germline): KGHDR, SFDVKD. The CDR3 loop reads CATSDSGLKHGYGYTF. The CDR3 DNA sequence: TGTGCCACCAGTGACTCGGGCCTGAAGCACGGCTATGGCTACACCTTC.

The CDR3 region is CASMEEGRNTIYF. The CDR3 nucleotides read TGTGCCAGCATGGAGGAGGGTCGGAACACCATATATTTT. V gene TRBV6-5 combines with J gene TRBJ1-3; no firm D call. CDR1 and CDR2 (germline): MNHEY, SVGAGI. CDR3 length: 13 amino acids. The V end lost 7 bases, the J end lost 7 bases, and 14 bases lay between the germline ends.

The rearrangement joins TRBV5-1 to TRBJ2-1; D not certain. The CDR3 covers 14 residues. V was clipped by 0 bases and J by 6 bases, with 10 bases between them. Germline CDR1 and CDR2: SGHRS and YFSETQ. The CDR3: CASSLGTTANEQFF. The CDR3 bases are TGCGCCAGCAGCTTGGGTACCACGGCCAATGAGCAGTTCTTC.

The V and J genes are TRBV7-2 and TRBJ2-4, with TRBD1 matching 8 bases. Germline V CDR1 and CDR2: SGHTA, FQGNSA. With 7 bases clipped from V and 5 bases from J, the junction kept 10 bases outside the gene matches. The length of the CDR3 is 15 residues. CDR3 sequence reads: CASNQAPGQENIQYF. DNA for the CDR3: TGTGCCAGCAACCAAGCCCCGGGACAGGAAAACATTCAGTACTTC.

The CDR3 spells CSAASYRGGGYGYTF. In DNA form, the CDR3 reads TGCAGTGCTGCGTCCTACAGGGGTGGAGGCTATGGCTACACCTTC. J is TRBJ1-2 and V is TRBV20-1; 7 nucleotides match TRBD1. The CDR3 extends over 15 amino acids. The V and J ends lost 5 bases and 4 bases, in that order; junction bases with no gene match: 13. Germline CDR1 reads DFQATT; CDR2 reads SNEGSKA (reference sequence).

V is TRBV5-6 and J is TRBJ2-2, with D perhaps TRBD2 (5 bases). CDR3 size: 15 residues. Trimming pared 2 bases from V and 0 bases from J, leaving 8 bases between. Germline V lookup: CDR1 SGHDT, CDR2 YYEEEE. The chain's CDR3 is CASSFTRANTGELFF. CDR3 DNA sequence: TGTGCCAGCAGCTTTACTAGGGCGAACACCGGGGAGCTGTTTTTT.

The chain recombines TRBV5-1 with TRBJ2-7; TRBD1 matches at 9 bases. The germline CDR1 and CDR2 sequences are SGHRS and YFSETQ. V lost 3 bases to trimming and J lost 4 bases; unmatched junction nucleotides: 5. The CDR3 has 14 amino acids. CDR3 in DNA: TGCGCCAGCAGCTCACAGGGGGCTGGTTACGAGCAGTACTTC. As protein: CASSSQGAGYEQYF.

This chain joins TRBV15 and TRBJ1-1, with D tentatively TRBD1 (5 bases). The V gene lost 1 base and the J gene lost 1 base, with 10 bases spanning the gap. Germline loops: CDR1 LNHNV, CDR2 YYDKDF (reference sequence). The CDR3 loop spans 15 amino acids. The CDR3: CATSRGGGANTEAFF. The DNA of the CDR3 is TGTGCCACCAGCAGAGGTGGAGGGGCGAACACTGAAGCTTTCTTT.

The genes are TRBV9 and TRBJ2-1, with D perhaps matching TRBD2 (6 bases). Trimming pared 3 bases from V and 4 bases from J, leaving 8 bases between. CDR1 is SGDLS and CDR2 is YYNGEE in the germline V gene. The CDR3 is 13 residues long. In nucleotides, the CDR3 is TGTGCCAGCAGCGCGGACTATTACAATGAGCAGTTCTTC. Protein product: CASSADYYNEQFF.